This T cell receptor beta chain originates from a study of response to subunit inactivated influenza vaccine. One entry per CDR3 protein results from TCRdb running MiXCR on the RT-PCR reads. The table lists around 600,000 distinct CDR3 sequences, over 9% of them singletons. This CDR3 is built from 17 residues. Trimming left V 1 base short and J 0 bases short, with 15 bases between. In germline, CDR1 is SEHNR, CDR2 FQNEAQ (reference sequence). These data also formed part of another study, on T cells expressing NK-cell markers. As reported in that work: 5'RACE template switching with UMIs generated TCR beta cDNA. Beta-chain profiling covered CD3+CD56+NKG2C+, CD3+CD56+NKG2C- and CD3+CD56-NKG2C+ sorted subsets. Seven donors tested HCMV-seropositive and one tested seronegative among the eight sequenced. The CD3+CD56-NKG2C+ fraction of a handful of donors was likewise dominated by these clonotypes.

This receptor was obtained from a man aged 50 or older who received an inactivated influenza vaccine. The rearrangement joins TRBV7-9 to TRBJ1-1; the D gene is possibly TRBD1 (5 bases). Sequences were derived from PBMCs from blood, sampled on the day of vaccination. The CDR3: CASSLGSKGALNTEAFF. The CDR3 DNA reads TGTGCCAGCAGCTTAGGGTCGAAAGGGGCGTTGAACACTGAAGCTTTCTTT.